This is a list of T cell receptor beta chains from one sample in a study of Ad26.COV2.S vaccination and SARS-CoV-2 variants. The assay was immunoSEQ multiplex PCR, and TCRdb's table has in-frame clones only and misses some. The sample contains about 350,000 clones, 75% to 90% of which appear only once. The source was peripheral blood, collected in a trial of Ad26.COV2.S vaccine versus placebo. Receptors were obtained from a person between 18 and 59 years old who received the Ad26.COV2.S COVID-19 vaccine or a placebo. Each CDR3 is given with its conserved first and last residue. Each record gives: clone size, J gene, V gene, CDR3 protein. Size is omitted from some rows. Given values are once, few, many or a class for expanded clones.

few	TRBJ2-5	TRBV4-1	CASSQDLPAIGRETQYF
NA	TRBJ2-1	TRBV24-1	CATSLGVRTSGSRSYNEQFF
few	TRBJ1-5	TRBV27	CASSKISSPLNQPQHF
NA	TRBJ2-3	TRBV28	CASSYGGRRGDTQYF
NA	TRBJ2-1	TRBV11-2	CASNPGAGYYNEQFF
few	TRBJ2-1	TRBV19	CASSPGTSGRVLRNEQFF
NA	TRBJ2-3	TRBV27	CASRPGTVSTDTQYF
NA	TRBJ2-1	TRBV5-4	CASNLQGASPYNEQFF
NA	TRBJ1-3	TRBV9	CASSAGGGFSGNTIYF
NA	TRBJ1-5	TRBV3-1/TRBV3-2	CASSHAKGKVSNQPQHF
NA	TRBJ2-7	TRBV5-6	CASSVQGSYEQYF
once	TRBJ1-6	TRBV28	CASSLGYGSYNSPLHF
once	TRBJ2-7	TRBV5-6	CASSADTRGWAYEQYF
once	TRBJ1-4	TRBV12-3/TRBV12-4	CASTWAGGEKLFF
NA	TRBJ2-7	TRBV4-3	CASSQSTGAYEQYF
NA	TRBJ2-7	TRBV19	CASSMSLGWSYEQYF
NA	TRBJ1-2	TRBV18	CASSPYRASNYGYTF
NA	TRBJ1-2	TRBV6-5	CASSWAWNYGYTF
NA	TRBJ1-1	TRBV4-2	CASSLVEDTEAFF
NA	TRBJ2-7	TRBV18	CASSYEATEQYF
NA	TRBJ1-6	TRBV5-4	CASSLKGASSPLHF
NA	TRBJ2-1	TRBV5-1	CASSPLTQGGNEQFF
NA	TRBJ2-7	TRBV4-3	CASSQRLADEQYF
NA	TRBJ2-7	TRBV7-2	CASSLVAVSPRQGRYEQYF
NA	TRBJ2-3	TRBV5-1	CASSPTGNPTDTQYF
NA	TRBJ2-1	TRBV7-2	CASSLGGVSRYNEQFF
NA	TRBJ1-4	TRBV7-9	CASSLAPLDEKLFF
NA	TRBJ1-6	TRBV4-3	CASSQDSGYGSPLHF
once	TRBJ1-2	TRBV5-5	CASSLGQGSSLTF